This T cell receptor (beta chain) stems from a study of blood T cell repertoires in COVID-19. The wider study: COVID-19 samples from acute and convalescent phases originated in the United States, Italy and Spain. In each case, the material was cDNA or gDNA derived from T cells, B-cell-depleted T cells, or PBMCs.

Original analysis: For nucleated cells, counts were estimated from reference gene primer amplification. Produced via immunoSEQ multiplex PCR; TCRdb's table is partial and in-frame only. The V and J calls and clone size were taken over from that table, and D and trimming were inferred from the DNA. Here the sample spans 200,000 to 250,000 clones, 86% being singletons. This clone was counted only a few times. This CDR3 region has 15 residues. Germline CDR1 reads SNHLY; CDR2 reads FYNNEI. V was cut by 6 bases and J by 4 bases, with 18 bases left in between. Sequencing used peripheral blood. The receptor comes from a man older than 75 with acute or convalescent COVID-19. This sequence joins TRBV2 and TRBJ1-1; tentative D call: TRBD1 (5 bases). CDR3 loop: CASRGLTVSSTEAFF. Written as DNA, the CDR3 is TGTGCCAGCAGGGGGTTGACAGTGTCCTCCACTGAAGCTTTCTTT.